The 19 T cell receptor beta chains given below trace back to one sample, sequenced in a study of CD8+ T cells in alopecia areata. Documented treatment: oral pan-JAK inhibitor, 5-10 mg twice daily. RNA extraction was followed by reverse transcription into cDNA, which acted as the sequencing template. Method: immunoSEQ multiplex PCR; TCRdb's copy keeps in-frame clones and lacks some. Of some 200,000 clones in the sample, around 56% were seen once. This material consisted of CD4+ T cells sorted from blood, taken at week 4, from a patient treated with tofacitinib. The receptors shown here come from a human donor with alopecia areata.

CDR3 protein: CASSLGYTTYEQYF. The CDR3 DNA reads as TGTGCCAGCAGCTTGGGCTATACCACCTACGAGCAGTACTTC. This chain connects TRBV5-6 to TRBJ2-7; D remains unclear. Between the trimmed V and J ends, which lost 0 bases and 2 bases, there was a span of 9 bases. CDR1 and CDR2 from the germline V gene are SGHDT and YYEEEE. The CDR3 is 14 residues long.

Details on this clone: Compared with germline, one end of the junction differs, possibly owing to a read error. This chain links TRBV5-1 with TRBJ2-1; D is possibly TRBD1 or TRBD2 (5 bases each). Germline CDR1 and CDR2: SGHRS and YFSETQ. CDR3 size: 14 residues. The CDR3 DNA is TGCGCCAGCCGCTTGGGGGAACCCGGGGATGAGCAGTTCTTC. This sequence encodes CASRLGEPGDEQFF.

The chain employs TRBV27 and TRBJ2-5, with D tentatively TRBD2 (5 bases). The CDR3 is 15 residues long. Trimming removed 5 bases from V and 4 bases from J, with 17 bases in between. Germline values: CDR1 MNHEY, CDR2 SMNVEV (reference sequence). CDR3 residues: CASSLLAQYSETQYF. For the CDR3, the DNA is TGTGCCAGCAGTCTTCTAGCCCAATATTCAGAGACCCAGTACTTC.

The chain uses TRBV29-1 and TRBJ2-3; the D call may be TRBD1 or TRBD2 (5 bases each). V dropped 6 bases and J dropped 1 base, with 11 bases sitting between them. Germline-derived CDR1 and CDR2 are SQVTM and ANQGSEA. The CDR3 extends over 13 amino acids. As DNA, the CDR3 is TGCAGCGTGACTCCGGGGCGCACAGATACGCAGTATTTT. Its translation: CSVTPGRTDTQYF.

The chain recombines TRBV7-9 with TRBJ1-2; unclear D gene. The CDR3 is made up of 15 amino acids. Germline-derived CDR1 and CDR2 are SEHNR and FQNEAQ (reference sequence). Between the trimmed V and J ends, which lost 0 bases and 8 bases, there was a span of 16 bases. The CDR3 loop is CASSLAGNPTGGYTF. CDR3 bases: TGTGCCAGCAGCTTAGCTGGCAACCCTACTGGAGGCTACACCTTC.

In this sample, this clone turned up a few times. This chain uses TRBV10-3 with TRBJ1-5; D possibly corresponds to TRBD1 (5 bases). This CDR3 comprises 15 residues. Trimming removed 6 bases from V and 7 bases from J, with 19 bases in between. Germline lookup yields CDR1 ENHRY and CDR2 SYGVKD. The CDR3 region is CAISRSLSQGQPQHF. The CDR3 nucleotides are TGTGCCATCAGCCGATCTTTATCCCAGGGACAGCCCCAGCATTTT.

In its sample, this clone was seen once. The chain uses TRBV7-9 and TRBJ2-5, with D possibly matching TRBD1 (6 bases). Trimming shortened V by 2 bases and J by 3 bases, and 16 bases separated the two germline ends. The CDR3 loop spans 16 amino acids. Germline loops: CDR1 SEHNR, CDR2 FQNEAQ (reference sequence). The CDR3 protein is CASSLRDQTGKETQYF. Here the CDR3 DNA reads TGTGCCAGCAGCTTACGGGACCAAACAGGGAAAGAGACCCAGTACTTC.

This chain uses TRBV7-9 with TRBJ2-5; D gene ambiguous. There are 14 residues in the CDR3. V dropped 2 bases and J dropped 2 bases, with 9 bases sitting between them. The germline V gene encodes CDR1 SEHNR and CDR2 FQNEAQ (reference sequence). The DNA of the CDR3 is TGTGCCAGCAGCTTACCCCTAGTACAAGAGACCCAGTACTTC. Protein: CASSLPLVQETQYF.

The chain carries TRBV7-9 and TRBJ2-4; tentatively, D is TRBD2 (6 bases). CDR3 length: 15 residues. The germline gives CDR1 SEHNR, CDR2 FQNEAQ (reference sequence). Trimming removed 5 bases at V and 8 bases at J, with 19 bases between. CDR3 nucleotide sequence: TGTGCCAGCAGCGCCGGGACTCTCAAAGGGGACATTCAGTACTTC. Translation: CASSAGTLKGDIQYF.

This clone was recorded a few times. V is TRBV6-5 and J is TRBJ2-3, with D unclear. Per germline, CDR1 MNHEY and CDR2 SVGAGI. The CDR3 totals 13 residues. V was trimmed by 0 bases and J by 3 bases, leaving 4 bases between them. DNA of the CDR3: TGTGCCAGCAGTTACTCCTATACAGATACGCAGTATTTT. Amino acids: CASSYSYTDTQYF.

In its sample, this clone was seen a few times. This chain links TRBV18 with TRBJ1-2; TRBD1 is a possible D gene (5 bases). Germline CDR1 and CDR2: KGHSH and LQKENI. CDR3 size: 14 residues. Between the trimmed V and J ends, which lost 0 bases and 5 bases, there was a span of 10 bases. The CDR3 DNA reads TGTGCCAGCTCACCACCGGCAGGGCGGTATGGCTACACCTTC. Amino acids: CASSPPAGRYGYTF.

This sequence joins TRBV28 and TRBJ2-5; 10 nucleotides line up with TRBD1. The J call may be faulty, since TRBJ2-7 better matches the DNA end. CDR1 is MDHEN and CDR2 is SYDVKM in the germline V gene. The CDR3 covers 17 residues. In DNA form, the CDR3 reads TGTGCCAGCAGTCTCCATGGGACAGGGGCCCTGCTCTACGAGCAGTACTTC. Its translation is CASSLHGTGALLYEQYF.

The gene calls are TRBV4-1 and TRBJ2-3, with 7 bases identical to TRBD2. The V gene end was trimmed by 4 bases and the J gene end by 3 bases; junction bases not matched to a gene: 10. This CDR3 is 16 amino acids long. CDR1 and CDR2 (germline): MGHRA, YSYEKL. CDR3 DNA sequence: TGCGCCAGCAGCCTTAACGTTGCGGGAGATACAGATACGCAGTATTTT. Amino acids: CASSLNVAGDTDTQYF.

This sequence joins TRBV28 and TRBJ2-3, with D perhaps TRBD2 (5 bases). Trimming left V 2 bases short and J 6 bases short, with 15 bases between. This CDR3 is 15 amino acids long. Germline V lookup: CDR1 MDHEN, CDR2 SYDVKM. The CDR3 DNA follows: TGTGCCAGCAGTTTAGTCCTAAACCGGGGTGATACGCAGTATTTT. Protein: CASSLVLNRGDTQYF. The full variable domain, with the rest looked up from reference TRBV28 and TRBJ2-3, is DVKVTQSSRYLVKRTGEKVFLECVQDMDHENMFWYRQDPGLGLRLIYFSYDVKMKEKGDIPEGYSVSREKKERFSLILESASTNQTSMYLCASSLVLNRGDTQYFGPGTRLTVL.

The chain couples TRBV2 to TRBJ1-2, with D unclear. From germline, CDR1 is SNHLY and CDR2 FYNNEI. The CDR3 is 12 amino acids. The ends were cut back, 6 bases at V and 6 bases at J, with 11 bases in the middle. The CDR3 sequence is CASRYGLDGYTF. CDR3 nucleotide sequence: TGTGCCAGCAGGTACGGGCTCGATGGCTACACCTTC.

The CDR3 here is CASSQRTGGAITDTQYF. CDR3 DNA: TGTGCCAGCAGTCAGCGGACAGGGGGCGCGATCACAGATACGCAGTATTTT. V and J are TRBV25-1 and TRBJ2-3; TRBD1 agrees at 11 bases. The CDR3 covers 17 residues. The V segment lost 5 bases and the J segment 2 bases; nucleotides outside the gene matches: 9. Germline V gene lookup returns CDR1 MGHDK and CDR2 SYGVNS.

The chain carries TRBV23-1 and TRBJ2-3; TRBD1 matches 8 bases. TRBV23-1 is annotated as an ORF whose role is uncertain. The V gene end was trimmed by 4 bases and the J gene end by 0 bases; junction bases not matched to a gene: 9. The CDR3 has 17 residues. CDR3 amino acids: CASSPEGTGSSTDTQYF. CDR3 coding DNA: TGCGCCAGCAGTCCGGAAGGGACAGGTTCTAGCACAGATACGCAGTATTTT.

The chain carries TRBV28 and TRBJ2-5, with unresolved D. V lost 3 bases and J lost 0, with 14 bases in between. Germline loops: CDR1 MDHEN, CDR2 SYDVKM. The CDR3 is made up of 16 amino acids. The CDR3 loop is CASSFWPLVYQETQYF. The CDR3 bases are TGTGCCAGCAGTTTCTGGCCCTTAGTTTACCAAGAGACCCAGTACTTC.

The J gene is TRBJ2-1, the V gene TRBV27, with 8 bases matching TRBD2. V lost 3 bases to trimming and J lost 9 bases; unmatched junction nucleotides: 16. CDR1 is MNHEY, CDR2 SMNVEV, per germline (reference sequence). CDR3 length equals 17 residues. The CDR3 DNA is TGTGCCAGCAGTTTGGCCGGGGGGGGCGGGATTGGATTTGAGCAGTTCTTC. Translation: CASSLAGGGGIGFEQFF.